This entry describes one TCR beta chain. Its antigen remains unidentified. Per-base quality was not reported, and no clone a single base away is much larger than it. TCRbeta CDR3 regions were amplified from genomic DNA using the immunoSEQ Assay, a bias-controlled multiplex PCR. On the study's bioinformatics: Nucleated cell counts per sample were estimated from amplification of reference gene primers within the assay. To quantify the absolute abundance of each unique TCRbeta CDR3 rearrangement, sequence reads were collapsed and filtered. For each sample, productive Simpson clonality was calculated by taking the square root of Simpson's diversity index across productive rearrangements. TCRdb obtained this table from immuneACCESS and retained in-frame rearrangements with V and J assigned. These tables miss some clones; where compared with another copy, unresolved V genes account for less than half of the shortfall, and the remainder is unexplained. Clone size and V and J calls were adopted from that table, with D and trimming inferred from the DNA. The sample records some 220,000 clones, around 82% of which are singletons. The top ten clonotypes cover over 2.5% of the sample.

The V and J ends are trimmed by 5 bases and 3 bases, leaving 14 bases between them. The CDR3 measures 14 amino acids from cysteine to phenylalanine. The read is trimmed to its CDR3 DNA, 42 bases read in frame from base 1. From a lookup of the germline V gene, CDR1 and CDR2 are SGHRS and YFSETQ. This sample was included in a study of blood T cell repertoires in COVID-19 (dated by TCRdb to the early 2020s). Background on the whole study: Samples covering the acute and convalescent phases of COVID-19 were provided by collaborators in the United States, Italy and Spain. The samples were drawn from the first 160 participants of the ongoing ImmuneRACE study and from 1,200 or so subjects provided by 6 global collaborators. Where HLA class I and class II types were available, the types were taken from metadata supplied by the sample provider, not from assay-based typing. Sample metadata almost always included a de-identified subject ID, COVID-19 status, age in years and sex. Deeply sampled blood TCRbeta repertoires from subjects exposed to, actively infected with, or recovered from COVID-19 were included in the dataset. The material from the prospective study consisted of cDNA or gDNA derived from T cells, B-cell-depleted T cells, or PBMCs. The repertoires were made available in a free public database intended to serve as a resource for research on the immune response to SARS-CoV-2. Paper-wide results and their limitations: The amount of clinical and demographic metadata varied by source and participant and was provided uncurated.

Another Seattle source contributed samples from volunteer blood donors who had recovered from COVID-19. The collaborating institutions used their own protocols to collect whole blood in K2EDTA tubes. For TCRbeta analysis, collaborators shipped samples as frozen whole blood, isolated PBMCs, or DNA extracted from either of those sample types. The source is a woman aged 25 to 39 who had recovered from COVID-19. The specimen was peripheral blood. The chain uses TRBV5-1 and TRBJ1-1, and TRBD1 may be the D gene, going by 5 matching bases. The DNA sequence is given as TGCGCCAGCAGTTTACAGGCGCATGACACTGAAGCTTTCTTT. This codes for CASSLQAHDTEAFF.